The 8 T cell receptor beta chains listed next were all sequenced from one sample in a study of shared clonotypes between healthy human individuals. The method was immunoSEQ multiplex PCR; TCRdb's version includes in-frame clones alone and lacks a portion of them. The repertoire holds around 600,000 clones, with around 97% as singletons. The sequencing input was naive CD4+ T cells sorted from blood. The subset is: CD45RA+ positively selected. All receptors come from a woman in her twenties or thirties in good health.

V usage is TRBV28 and J usage is TRBJ1-2, with D tentatively TRBD1 (5 bases). There are 12 residues in the CDR3. The V gene's germline CDR1 is MDHEN and CDR2 SYDVKM. The V and J ends lost 6 bases and 4 bases respectively, with 9 bases between them. Here the CDR3 reads CASRGPSYGYTF. The CDR3 DNA is TGTGCCAGCAGGGGGCCCAGCTATGGCTACACCTTC.

The chain links TRBV4-1 to TRBJ2-3; D is perhaps TRBD1 (6 bases). V lost 4 bases and J 1 base, leaving 9 bases between the germline ends. This CDR3 contains 14 residues. Germline CDR1 and CDR2: MGHRA and YSYEKL. The CDR3 DNA reads as TGCGCCAGCAGCCTGGACAGACGCACAGATACGCAGTATTTT. It specifies CASSLDRRTDTQYF.

The chain has TRBV10-1 and TRBJ2-7; 13 bases map to TRBD2. Germline trimming cut 6 bases from V and 4 bases from J; bases unmatched to any gene: 3. Germline CDR1 is WNHNN and CDR2 is SYGVQD (reference sequence). The CDR3 contains 14 residues. DNA of the CDR3: TGCGCCAGCAGCTGGACTAGCGGGGGTTACGAGCAGTACTTC. Its protein product is CASSWTSGGYEQYF.

CDR3 nucleotide sequence: TGTGCCACTCAGGCTACTAGCGGGAGGAATGAGCAGTTCTTC. Its translation: CATQATSGRNEQFF. The gene calls are TRBV10-3 and TRBJ2-1, with 12 bases lining up with TRBD2. CDR1 and CDR2 (germline): ENHRY, SYGVKD. The CDR3 has 14 amino acids. The V segment lost 10 bases and the J segment 7 bases; nucleotides outside the gene matches: 8.

This clone appeared once. The CDR3 DNA is TGTGCCAGCAGCGTGGGACTAGCGCCGAGTGTTGATACGCAGTATTTT. Protein: CASSVGLAPSVDTQYF. V and J are TRBV9 and TRBJ2-3; 10 nucleotides align to TRBD2. The CDR3 has 16 amino acids. V lost 2 bases to trimming and J lost 6 bases; unmatched junction nucleotides: 9. Germline-derived CDR1 and CDR2 are SGDLS and YYNGEE.

The chain combines TRBV18 with TRBJ1-1; weak D call: TRBD1 (5 bases). Germline V gene lookup returns CDR1 KGHSH and CDR2 LQKENI. This CDR3 has 12 residues. Trimming took 8 bases from V and 11 from J, leaving 18 bases between them. The CDR3 is CASANYRGTAFF. In DNA, the CDR3 is TGTGCCAGCGCAAATTATAGGGGTACGGCTTTCTTT. Full variable domain (missing parts from reference TRBV18 and TRBJ1-1): NAGVMQNPRHLVRRRGQEARLRCSPMKGHSHVYWYRQLPEEGLKFMVYLQKENIIDESGMPKERFSAEFPKEGPSILRIQQVVRGDSAAYFCASANYRGTAFFGQGTRLTVV.

The V and J genes are TRBV9 and TRBJ2-1, with TRBD2 matching over 16 bases. The CDR3 extends over 17 amino acids. V shed 4 bases, J shed 4 bases, and the junction held 5 bases outside the gene matches. CDR1 SGDLS and CDR2 YYNGEE come from the germline V gene. The CDR3 loop is CASSPGLAGGAYNEQFF. The DNA for the CDR3 is TGTGCCAGCAGCCCGGGACTAGCGGGAGGGGCTTACAATGAGCAGTTCTTC.

This clone appeared a single time. This chain uses TRBV6-5 with TRBJ1-2, with D uncertain. Germline CDR1 is MNHEY and CDR2 is SVGAGI. V was shortened by 6 bases and J by 2 bases, with 10 bases between the two germline ends. The CDR3 has 13 amino acids. The CDR3 bases are TGTGCCAGCAGGTGGACGGAAAACTATGGCTACACCTTC. Translated, it gives CASRWTENYGYTF.